The 13 T cell receptor beta chains below all came from one sample that was sequenced in a study of blood T cell repertoires in COVID-19. Some clones are missing from TCRdb's copy, which holds only in-frame ones; the method was immunoSEQ multiplex PCR. The sample yields approximately 96,000 clones, around nine tenths seen once. Sequences were obtained from peripheral blood. The receptor source for this set is a woman older than 75 with acute or convalescent COVID-19.

The chain couples TRBV6-2 or TRBV6-3 to TRBJ2-3, with D maybe TRBD1 (6 bases). CDR3 length: 12 residues. V was pared by 6 bases and J by 11 bases, with 15 bases between. Germline V gives CDR1 MNHEY, CDR2 SVGEGT. The CDR3 loop is CASSPTGKKQYF. The CDR3 bases are TGTGCCAGCAGCCCCACAGGGAAGAAGCAGTATTTT.

This clone has a handful of counts. The rearrangement links TRBV27 to TRBJ1-2; 7 positions match TRBD1. V shed 2 bases and J 7 bases; nucleotides not matched to a gene: 10. CDR1 and CDR2 from the germline V gene are MNHEY and SMNVEV (reference sequence). The CDR3 runs 15 residues. CDR3 residues: CASSLNFDRDTGYTF. In DNA form, the CDR3 reads TGTGCCAGCAGTTTAAACTTCGACAGGGATACTGGCTACACCTTC.

The V call is TRBV20-1, the J call TRBJ1-3; D unclear. The length of the CDR3 is 11 residues. V was cut by 3 bases and J by 8 bases, with 8 bases left in between. Germline assignment: CDR1 DFQATT and CDR2 SNEGSKA (reference sequence). In DNA form, the CDR3 reads TGCAGTGCTAGGCGAGCGGACACCATATATTTT. Translation: CSARRADTIYF.

The chain carries TRBV6-5 and TRBJ1-1, with TRBD1 identical over 7 bases. After removal of 6 bases from V and 7 bases from J, the junction contained 5 bases not matched to a gene. CDR3 size: 12 residues. CDR1 is MNHEY, CDR2 SVGAGI, per germline. In DNA form, the CDR3 reads TGTGCCAGCAGGCGACAGGGACTTGAAGCTTTCTTT. This encodes CASRRQGLEAFF.

The chain carries TRBV11-2 and TRBJ2-3; 8 positions agree with TRBD1. V shed 4 bases, J shed 1 base, and the junction held 7 bases outside the gene matches. This CDR3 spans 16 amino acids. Germline CDR1 and CDR2: SGHAT and FQNNGV. CDR3 in amino acids: CASSSRLGQGTDTQYF. Here the CDR3 DNA reads TGTGCCAGCAGCTCTAGGTTGGGACAGGGCACAGATACGCAGTATTTT. Supplemented by reference TRBV11-2 and TRBJ2-3, the full variable domain reads EAGVAQSPRYKIIEKRQSVAFWCNPISGHATLYWYQQILGQGPKLLIQFQNNGVVDDSQLPKDRFSAERLKGVDSTLKIQPAKLEDSAVYLCASSSRLGQGTDTQYFGPGTRLTVL.

V usage is TRBV19 and J usage is TRBJ2-1, with 10 bases matching TRBD1. CDR1 and CDR2 (germline): LNHDA, SQIVND (reference sequence). This CDR3 comprises 14 residues. V was clipped by 6 bases and J by 7 bases; unmatched bases: 6. DNA for the CDR3: TGTGCCAGTAGCCTCAAGGACAGGGGGAATGAGCAGTTCTTC. Translating it yields CASSLKDRGNEQFF.

V and J are TRBV29-1 and TRBJ1-5, with 9 bases matching TRBD1. The CDR3 is 15 residues long. J was trimmed by 1 base and V by 4 bases; bases with no gene match: 5. Germline CDR1 SQVTM, CDR2 ANQGSEA. This CDR3 is CSVGGDRESNQPQHF. CDR3 sequence (DNA): TGCAGCGTTGGGGGGGACAGGGAAAGCAATCAGCCCCAGCATTTT.

The chain carries TRBV4-2 and TRBJ1-2, with 10 bases lining up with TRBD1. CDR3 length: 15 amino acids. Germline CDR1 is LGHNA and CDR2 is YNFKEQ. After removal of 0 bases from V and 4 bases from J, the junction contained 2 bases not matched to a gene. The chain's CDR3 is CASSQETGGVYGYTF. The DNA of the CDR3 is TGTGCCAGCAGCCAAGAGACAGGGGGCGTCTATGGCTACACCTTC.

In this sample, this clone turned up a few times. V usage is TRBV27 and J usage is TRBJ2-2; D uncertain. V was clipped by 2 bases and J by 2 bases, with 9 bases between them. The length of the CDR3 is 15 residues. The germline V gene encodes CDR1 MNHEY and CDR2 SMNVEV (reference sequence). The CDR3 here is CASSLRRSNTGELFF. The CDR3 DNA reads as TGTGCCAGCAGTTTACGACGGAGTAACACCGGGGAGCTGTTTTTT.

V gene TRBV10-3 combines with J gene TRBJ1-6; 7 bases line up with TRBD1. This CDR3 region has 15 residues. Per the germline V gene, CDR1 is ENHRY and CDR2 is SYGVKD. V trimming: 3 bases; J trimming: 6 bases; junction bases outside the gene matches: 5. CDR3: CAISDLGQINSPLHF. The CDR3 coding sequence is TGTGCCATCAGTGACCTGGGACAGATTAATTCACCCCTCCACTTT.

J is TRBJ2-5 and V is TRBV5-1; TRBD2 agrees at 7 bases. J gave up 2 bases and V 3 bases, and 4 bases lay outside the gene matches. This CDR3 is built from 14 residues. Germline V gene sequence: CDR1 SGHRS, CDR2 YFSETQ. The CDR3 loop reads CASSYAGVQETQYF. CDR3 bases: TGCGCCAGCAGCTACGCGGGAGTTCAAGAGACCCAGTACTTC.

The CDR3, as DNA: TGTGCCAGCAGCCCTACGGGCAGGGTGGGCACTGAAGCTTTCTTT. It specifies CASSPTGRVGTEAFF. This rearrangement joins TRBV5-6 to TRBJ1-1; perhaps TRBD1 as D (5 bases). This CDR3 is 15 amino acids long. Trimming cost V 4 bases and J 4 bases, with 17 bases left between them. From germline, CDR1 is SGHDT and CDR2 YYEEEE.

V gene TRBV5-1 combines with J gene TRBJ2-3; 13 nucleotides match TRBD2. V trimming: 4 bases; J trimming: 5 bases; junction bases outside the gene matches: 7. Germline V gene data show CDR1 as SGHRS and CDR2 as YFSETQ. The CDR3 runs to 16 residues. CDR3 in amino acids: CASSRGTSGNLDTQYF. The CDR3, as DNA: TGCGCCAGCAGCCGAGGGACTAGCGGGAATTTAGATACGCAGTATTTT.